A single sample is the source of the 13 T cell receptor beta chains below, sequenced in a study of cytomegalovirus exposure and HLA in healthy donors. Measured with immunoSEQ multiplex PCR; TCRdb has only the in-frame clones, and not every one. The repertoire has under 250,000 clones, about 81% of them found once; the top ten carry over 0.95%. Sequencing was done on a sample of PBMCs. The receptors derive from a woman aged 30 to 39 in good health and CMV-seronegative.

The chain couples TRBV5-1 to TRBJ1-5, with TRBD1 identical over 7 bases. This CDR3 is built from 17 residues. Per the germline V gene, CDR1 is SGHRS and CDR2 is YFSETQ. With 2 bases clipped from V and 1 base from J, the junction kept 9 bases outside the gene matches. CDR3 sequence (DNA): TGCGCCAGCAGCTTCCAGCCGTCAGGGGGAAGCAATCAGCCCCAGCATTTT. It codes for CASSFQPSGGSNQPQHF.

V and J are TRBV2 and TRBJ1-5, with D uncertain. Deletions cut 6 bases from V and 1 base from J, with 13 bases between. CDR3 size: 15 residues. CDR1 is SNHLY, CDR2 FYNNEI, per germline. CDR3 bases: TGTGCCAGCAGCGTATTGGGGAGCAGCAATCAGCCCCAGCATTTT. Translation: CASSVLGSSNQPQHF.

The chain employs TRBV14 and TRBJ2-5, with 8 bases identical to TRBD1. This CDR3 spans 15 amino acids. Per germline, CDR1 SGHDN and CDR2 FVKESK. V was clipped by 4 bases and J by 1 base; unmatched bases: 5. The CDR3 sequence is CASSPWGQVQETQYF. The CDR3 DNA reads TGTGCCAGCAGCCCGTGGGGACAGGTCCAAGAGACCCAGTACTTC.

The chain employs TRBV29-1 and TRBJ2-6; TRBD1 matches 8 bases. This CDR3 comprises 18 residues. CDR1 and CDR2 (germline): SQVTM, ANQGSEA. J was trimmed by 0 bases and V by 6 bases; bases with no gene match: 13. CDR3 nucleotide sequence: TGCAGCGTGTCCGATTTTACGGGACAGGTCTCTGGGGCCAACGTCCTGACTTTC. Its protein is CSVSDFTGQVSGANVLTF.

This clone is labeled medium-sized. The CDR3 bases are TGCGCCAGCAGCCAAGAGACAGGGAGCTCCTATAATTCACCCCTCCACTTT. This codes for CASSQETGSSYNSPLHF. J is TRBJ1-6 and V is TRBV4-1; 7 nucleotides align to TRBD1. The CDR3 has 17 amino acids. The germline V gene encodes CDR1 MGHRA and CDR2 YSYEKL. J was trimmed by 0 bases and V by 0 bases; bases with no gene match: 2.

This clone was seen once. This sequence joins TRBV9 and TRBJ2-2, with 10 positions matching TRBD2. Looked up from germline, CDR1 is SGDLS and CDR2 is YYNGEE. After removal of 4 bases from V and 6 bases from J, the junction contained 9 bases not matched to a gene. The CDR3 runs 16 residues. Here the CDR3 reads CASSPQPGLASGELFF. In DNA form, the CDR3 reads TGTGCCAGCAGCCCCCAGCCGGGACTAGCGTCCGGGGAGCTGTTTTTT.

The CDR3 reads CASSEELSGANVLTF. The CDR3 coding sequence is TGTGCCAGCAGTGAAGAGCTCTCTGGGGCCAACGTCCTGACTTTC. The genes are TRBV2 and TRBJ2-6; no clear D gene. Per germline, CDR1 SNHLY and CDR2 FYNNEI. The CDR3 is 15 amino acids. Trimming pared 1 base from V and 0 bases from J, leaving 4 bases between.

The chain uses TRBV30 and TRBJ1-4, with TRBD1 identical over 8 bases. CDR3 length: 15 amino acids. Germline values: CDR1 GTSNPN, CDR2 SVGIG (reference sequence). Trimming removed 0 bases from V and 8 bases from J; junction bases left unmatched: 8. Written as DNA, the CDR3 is TGTGCCTGGAGTGTTCTGACAGGGGTAGGAGAAAAACTGTTTTTT. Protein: CAWSVLTGVGEKLFF.

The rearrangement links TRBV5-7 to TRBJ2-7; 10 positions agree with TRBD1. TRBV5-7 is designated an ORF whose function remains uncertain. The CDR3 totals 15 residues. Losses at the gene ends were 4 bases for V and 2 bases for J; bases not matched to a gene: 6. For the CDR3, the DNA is TGTGCCAGCAGCGCGGGGACAGGGGATACCTACGAGCAGTACTTC. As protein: CASSAGTGDTYEQYF.

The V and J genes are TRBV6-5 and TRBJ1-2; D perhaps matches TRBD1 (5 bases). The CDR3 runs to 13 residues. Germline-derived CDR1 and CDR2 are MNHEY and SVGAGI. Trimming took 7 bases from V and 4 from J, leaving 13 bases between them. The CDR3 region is CASTKDRGYGYTF. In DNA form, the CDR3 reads TGTGCCAGCACCAAGGATAGGGGCTATGGCTACACCTTC.

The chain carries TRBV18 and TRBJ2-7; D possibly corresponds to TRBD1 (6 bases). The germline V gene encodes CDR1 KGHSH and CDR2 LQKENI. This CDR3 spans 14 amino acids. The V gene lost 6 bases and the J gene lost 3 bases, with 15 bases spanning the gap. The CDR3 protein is CASSPTGNYYEQYF. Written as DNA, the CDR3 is TGTGCCAGCTCCCCTACAGGGAATTACTACGAGCAGTACTTC.

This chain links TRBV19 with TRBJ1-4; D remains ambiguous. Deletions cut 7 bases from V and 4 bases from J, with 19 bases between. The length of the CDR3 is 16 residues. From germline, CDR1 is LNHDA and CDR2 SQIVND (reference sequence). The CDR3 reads CASNEETRPSNEKLFF. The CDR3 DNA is TGTGCCAGTAACGAGGAGACCCGACCGAGTAATGAAAAACTGTTTTTT.

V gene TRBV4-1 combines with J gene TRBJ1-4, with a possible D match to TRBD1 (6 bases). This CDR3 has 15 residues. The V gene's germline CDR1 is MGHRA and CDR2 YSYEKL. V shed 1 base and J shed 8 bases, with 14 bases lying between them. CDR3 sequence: CASSQVSQGSEKLFF. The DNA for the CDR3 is TGCGCCAGCAGCCAAGTCAGTCAGGGGAGCGAAAAACTGTTTTTT.